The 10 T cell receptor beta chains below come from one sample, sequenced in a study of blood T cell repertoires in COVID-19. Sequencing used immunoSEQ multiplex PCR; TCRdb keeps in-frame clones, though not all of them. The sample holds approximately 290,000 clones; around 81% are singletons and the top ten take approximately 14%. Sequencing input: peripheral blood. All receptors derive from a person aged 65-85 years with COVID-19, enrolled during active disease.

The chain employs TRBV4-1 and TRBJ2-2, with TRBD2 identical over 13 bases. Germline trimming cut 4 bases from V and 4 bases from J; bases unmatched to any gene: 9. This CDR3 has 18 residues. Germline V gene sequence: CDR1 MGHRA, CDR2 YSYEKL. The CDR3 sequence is CASSRLGLAGDPTGELFF. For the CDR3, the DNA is TGCGCCAGCAGCCGCCTTGGACTAGCGGGAGATCCCACCGGGGAGCTGTTTTTT.

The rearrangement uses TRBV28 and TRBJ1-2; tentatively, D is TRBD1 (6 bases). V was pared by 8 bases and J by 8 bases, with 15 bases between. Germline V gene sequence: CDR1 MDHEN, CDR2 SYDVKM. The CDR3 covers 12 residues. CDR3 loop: CASQGGVRGYTF. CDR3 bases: TGTGCCAGCCAAGGGGGGGTGCGGGGCTACACCTTC.

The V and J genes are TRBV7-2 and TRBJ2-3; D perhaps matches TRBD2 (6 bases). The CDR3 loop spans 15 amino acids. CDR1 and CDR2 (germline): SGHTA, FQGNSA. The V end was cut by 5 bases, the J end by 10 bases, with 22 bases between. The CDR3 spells CASSQGRSSSGPQYF. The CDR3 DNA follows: TGTGCCAGCAGCCAAGGGAGGTCGTCGAGTGGTCCGCAGTATTTT.

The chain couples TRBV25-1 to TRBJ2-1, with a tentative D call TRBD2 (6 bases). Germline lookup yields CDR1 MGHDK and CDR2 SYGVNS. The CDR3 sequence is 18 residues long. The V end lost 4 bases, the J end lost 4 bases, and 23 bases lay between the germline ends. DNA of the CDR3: TGTGCCAGCAGTGCCATGGAAGGAGGAGGGACTGGATACAATGAGCAGTTCTTC. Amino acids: CASSAMEGGGTGYNEQFF. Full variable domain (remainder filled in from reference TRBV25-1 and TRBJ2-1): EADIYQTPRYLVIGTGKKITLECSQTMGHDKMYWYQQDPGMELHLIHYSYGVNSTEKGDLSSESTVSRIRTEHFPLTLESARPSHTSQYLCASSAMEGGGTGYNEQFFGPGTRLTVL.

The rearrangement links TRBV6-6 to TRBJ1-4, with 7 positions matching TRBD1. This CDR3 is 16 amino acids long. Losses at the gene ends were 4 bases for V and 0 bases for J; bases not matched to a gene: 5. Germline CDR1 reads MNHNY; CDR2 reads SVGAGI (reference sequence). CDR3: CASSSRQGPTNEKLFF. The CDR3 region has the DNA TGTGCCAGCAGTTCTCGACAGGGCCCAACTAATGAAAAACTGTTTTTT.

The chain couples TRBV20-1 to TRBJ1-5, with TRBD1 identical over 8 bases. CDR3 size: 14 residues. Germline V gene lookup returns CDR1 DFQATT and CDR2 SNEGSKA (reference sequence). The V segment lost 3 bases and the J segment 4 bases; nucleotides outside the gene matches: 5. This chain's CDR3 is CSASPGGSNQPQHF. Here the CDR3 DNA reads TGCAGTGCTAGTCCAGGGGGCTCTAATCAGCCCCAGCATTTT.

Here the CDR3 DNA reads TGTGCCAGCAGCGTAGTGGACTCTGGCTACACCTTC. Protein sequence: CASSVVDSGYTF. The chain links TRBV9 to TRBJ1-2; D call uncertain. The CDR3 has 12 amino acids. The germline V gene has CDR1 SGDLS and CDR2 YYNGEE. The V end was cut by 0 bases, the J end by 7 bases, with 7 bases between.

CDR3 bases: TGCGCCAGCAGCCAACCACGGACAGACTATAATGAAAAACTGTTTTTT. Its translation is CASSQPRTDYNEKLFF. V usage is TRBV4-3 and J usage is TRBJ1-4; D may be TRBD1 (6 bases). The CDR3 extends over 16 amino acids. Trimming stripped 2 bases from V and 4 bases from J, with 14 bases between. Germline V gives CDR1 LGHNA, CDR2 YSLEER.

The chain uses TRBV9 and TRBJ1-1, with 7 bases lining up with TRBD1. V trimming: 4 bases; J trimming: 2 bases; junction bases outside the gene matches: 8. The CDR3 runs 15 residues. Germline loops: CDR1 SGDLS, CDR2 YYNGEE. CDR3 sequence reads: CASSKYGTVNTEAFF. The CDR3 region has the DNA TGTGCCAGCAGCAAATACGGGACAGTTAACACTGAAGCTTTCTTT.

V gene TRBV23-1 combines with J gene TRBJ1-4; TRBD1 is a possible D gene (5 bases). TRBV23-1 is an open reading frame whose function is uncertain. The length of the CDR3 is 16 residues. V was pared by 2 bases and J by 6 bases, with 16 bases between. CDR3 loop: CASSQMSRGLDEKLFF. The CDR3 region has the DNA TGCGCCAGCAGTCAAATGAGTAGGGGTTTGGATGAAAAACTGTTTTTT.